This TCR beta chain was sequenced during a study of cytomegalovirus exposure and HLA in healthy donors. Looking at the study overall: A preliminary data release comprised tens of millions of unique TCRs obtained from HLA-typed donors. The study's findings and limits: The authors later found TCR association rates varying by HLA locus, with DRB1 most and HLA-C fewest. An analysis that was carried out later associated some 17,000 TCR beta sequences with HLA alleles at 0.05 false discovery rate.

These donors, healthy bone marrow donors, were studied. In the PCR, 60 Vbeta and 13 Jbeta primers were used. Only in-frame clones appear in the TCRdb table, and some are missing; sequencing was by immunoSEQ multiplex PCR. The table shows around 170,000 clones, with around 80% occurring only once. About this clone itself: The antigen is undetermined.

Germline V gene sequence: CDR1 WSHSY, CDR2 SAAADI. The germline V and J ends were trimmed by 5 bases and 2 bases, with 10 bases remaining between them. CDR3 length: 13 amino acids. The source is a girl aged 10 to 17 in good health and CMV-seropositive. V usage is TRBV10-2 and J usage is TRBJ2-7; D possibly corresponds to TRBD2 (5 bases). The specimen sequenced was PBMCs. CDR3: CASSLGSTYEQYF. The CDR3 DNA reads as TGCGCCAGCAGTCTAGGGAGTACCTACGAGCAGTACTTC.